The 27 T cell receptor beta chains presented below share a single source sample, sequenced in a study of blood T cell repertoires in COVID-19. Using immunoSEQ multiplex PCR, the repertoire was profiled, and TCRdb retains in-frame clones only, with some absent. Seen here are around 94,000 clones, approximately 86% observed once, and the top ten hold under 3.5%. Sequenced material: peripheral blood. These receptors all stem from a man aged 50 to 60 with acute or convalescent COVID-19.

This clone was seen just once. This rearrangement joins TRBV5-8 to TRBJ2-3, with 8 bases lining up with TRBD2. The J segment lost 0 bases and the V segment lost 3 bases, leaving 3 bases of the junction unmatched. The CDR3 totals 15 residues. Germline V gene data show CDR1 as SGHTS and CDR2 as YDEGEE. CDR3 in amino acids: CASSWIAGSTDTQYF. The CDR3 coding sequence is TGTGCCAGCAGCTGGATAGCGGGAAGCACAGATACGCAGTATTTT.

This clone was counted once. The rearrangement links TRBV12-3 or TRBV12-4 to TRBJ1-2; possibly TRBD1 for D (6 bases). V dropped 2 bases and J dropped 2 bases, with 6 bases sitting between them. This CDR3 contains 13 residues. The CDR3 spells CASSLQGNYGYTF. The CDR3 coding sequence is TGTGCCAGCAGTTTACAGGGGAACTATGGCTACACCTTC.

This clone has a handful of counts. V and J are TRBV7-2 and TRBJ2-1; D might be TRBD1 (6 bases). The germline gives CDR1 SGHTA, CDR2 FQGNSA. The ends were cut back, 1 base at V and 9 bases at J, with 13 bases in the middle. CDR3 length: 14 residues. CDR3 sequence reads: CASSLEGGLGEQFF. Here the CDR3 DNA reads TGTGCCAGCAGCTTAGAAGGGGGTTTGGGTGAGCAGTTCTTC.

The gene calls are TRBV24-1 and TRBJ2-1; 9 nucleotides line up with TRBD2. The CDR3 is 14 residues long. Germline-derived CDR1 and CDR2 are KGHDR and SFDVKD. The trim removed 10 bases at V and 0 bases at J, leaving 3 bases unmatched. CDR3 residues: CATGGGASYNEQFF. In DNA form, the CDR3 reads TGTGCCACGGGCGGGGGGGCCTCCTACAATGAGCAGTTCTTC.

This chain links TRBV27 with TRBJ1-4, with 8 bases matching TRBD1. Per germline, CDR1 MNHEY and CDR2 SMNVEV (reference sequence). V was pared by 5 bases and J by 7 bases, with 9 bases of the junction left unmatched. CDR3 length equals 15 residues. In DNA form, the CDR3 reads TGTGCCAGCAGTCCGCCAGGGGGCCGGTTTGAAAAACTGTTTTTT. As protein: CASSPPGGRFEKLFF.

The chain recombines TRBV28 with TRBJ2-7; 8 nucleotides align to TRBD1. CDR3 length equals 14 residues. Trimming cost V 5 bases and J 0 bases; bases outside gene matches: 3. Germline-derived CDR1 and CDR2 are MDHEN and SYDVKM. The CDR3 sequence: CASSRTGSSYEQYF. The CDR3 DNA sequence: TGTGCCAGCAGTAGGACAGGGAGCTCCTACGAGCAGTACTTC.

The J gene is TRBJ1-2, the V gene TRBV5-1; D is undetermined. The CDR3 runs 13 residues. Germline V CDR1 and CDR2: SGHRS, YFSETQ. V lost 0 bases to trimming and J lost 8 bases, with 11 bases between them. CDR3 sequence: CASSLGAANGYTF. CDR3 nucleotide sequence: TGCGCCAGCAGCTTGGGGGCCGCTAACGGCTACACCTTC.

The V and J genes are TRBV2 and TRBJ1-4, with 9 bases lining up with TRBD1. This CDR3 has 14 residues. Trimming at V came to 5 bases and at J to 8 bases, leaving 6 bases not matched to a gene. Germline V CDR1 and CDR2: SNHLY, FYNNEI. This CDR3 is CASSPGQGDEKLFF. CDR3 DNA sequence: TGTGCCAGCAGTCCGGGACAGGGTGACGAAAAACTGTTTTTT.

V is TRBV10-3 and J is TRBJ1-1; 8 positions match TRBD1. In germline, CDR1 is ENHRY, CDR2 SYGVKD. The CDR3 is made up of 16 amino acids. Trimming removed 5 bases from V and 0 bases from J; junction bases left unmatched: 8. Here the CDR3 reads CAISSFPGQVNTEAFF. The CDR3 DNA reads as TGTGCCATCAGTTCTTTCCCGGGACAGGTGAACACTGAAGCTTTCTTT.

The rearrangement uses TRBV7-2 and TRBJ2-7, with 13 bases lining up with TRBD2. J was trimmed by 2 bases and V by 6 bases; bases with no gene match: 7. This CDR3 is built from 16 residues. The V gene's germline CDR1 is SGHTA and CDR2 FQGNSA. CDR3 coding DNA: TGTGCCAGCAGAGGGACTAGCGGGATCGGGCCCTACGAGCAGTACTTC. Translated, it gives CASRGTSGIGPYEQYF.

This clone came up a few times. J is TRBJ2-3 and V is TRBV18; 10 bases are shared with TRBD2. CDR1 and CDR2 from the germline V gene are KGHSH and LQKENI. CDR3 length equals 19 residues. V dropped 3 bases and J dropped 0; count of bases not matched to a gene: 12. The CDR3 bases are TGTGCCAGCTCACCCCTCGGGACTAGCGCAATATCTAGCACAGATACGCAGTATTTT. Translated, it gives CASSPLGTSAISSTDTQYF.

The CDR3 bases are TGTGCCAGTAGTATAGCGCGGGACAGGGTAGGTGAAGCTTTCTTT. Translating it yields CASSIARDRVGEAFF. V usage is TRBV19 and J usage is TRBJ1-1, with TRBD1 matching 9 bases. Germline V gene sequence: CDR1 LNHDA, CDR2 SQIVND (reference sequence). CDR3 length equals 15 residues. Germline trimming cut 1 base from V and 7 bases from J; bases unmatched to any gene: 7.

The chain joins TRBV9 to TRBJ1-6, with 7 positions matching TRBD1. Trimming took 4 bases from V and 4 from J; bases not matched to a gene: 8. This CDR3 is built from 16 residues. Germline CDR1 is SGDLS and CDR2 is YYNGEE. The CDR3 DNA reads as TGTGCCAGCAGCAACGCTCCGGGACAGTATAATTCACCCCTCCACTTT. Amino acid sequence: CASSNAPGQYNSPLHF.

The genes are TRBV6-6 and TRBJ2-5, with D possibly TRBD2 on 5 matching bases. The CDR3 sequence is 11 residues long. Germline CDR1 and CDR2: MNHNY and SVGAGI (reference sequence). The ends were cut back, 6 bases at V and 7 bases at J, with 9 bases in the middle. The CDR3 coding sequence is TGTGCCAGCAGAGATGCGGGGACCCAGTACTTC. Translated: CASRDAGTQYF.

The V gene is TRBV30, the J gene TRBJ2-7; 9 bases map to TRBD1. The CDR3 is made up of 15 amino acids. Germline assignment: CDR1 GTSNPN and CDR2 SVGIG (reference sequence). V shed 0 bases, J shed 6 bases, and the junction held 9 bases outside the gene matches. The CDR3 protein is CAWSVGGTGLFEQYF. DNA for the CDR3: TGTGCCTGGAGTGTGGGTGGGACAGGGTTATTCGAGCAGTACTTC.

The chain recombines TRBV20-1 with TRBJ2-7, with D tentatively TRBD1 (5 bases). Trimming left V 7 bases short and J 6 bases short, with 10 bases between. Per the germline V gene, CDR1 is DFQATT and CDR2 is SNEGSKA (reference sequence). The length of the CDR3 is 10 residues. CDR3 sequence (DNA): TGCAGTGAAAAGGGGTGCGAGCAGTACTTC. Translation: CSEKGCEQYF.

V gene TRBV3-1 (or the pseudogene TRBV3-2) combines with J gene TRBJ1-1, with D unclear. Germline V gene lookup returns CDR1 LGHDT and CDR2 YNNKEL (reference sequence). The CDR3 length is 14 residues. Trimming shortened V by 8 bases and J by 2 bases, and 15 bases separated the two germline ends. For the CDR3, the DNA is TGTGCCAGCGCCACAGAGACCTCAAACACTGAAGCTTTCTTT. It yields the protein CASATETSNTEAFF.

The chain is built from TRBV29-1 and TRBJ1-1, with D possibly being TRBD1 (6 bases). This CDR3 has 15 amino acids. Germline V gene data show CDR1 as SQVTM and CDR2 as ANQGSEA. V dropped 3 bases and J dropped 4 bases, with 18 bases sitting between them. The CDR3 loop is CSVDELQGLGTEAFF. The CDR3 nucleotides read TGCAGCGTTGATGAACTTCAGGGGTTGGGCACTGAAGCTTTCTTT.

The chain joins TRBV6-5 to TRBJ1-1, with no clear D. V was shortened by 7 bases and J by 0 bases, with 9 bases between the two germline ends. The V gene's germline CDR1 is MNHEY and CDR2 SVGAGI. The CDR3 consists of 13 residues. CDR3 protein: CASTLGVNTEAFF. In DNA form, the CDR3 reads TGTGCCAGCACCCTGGGCGTGAACACTGAAGCTTTCTTT.

The V and J genes are TRBV7-9 and TRBJ1-3; D gene ambiguous. CDR1 and CDR2 (germline): SEHNR, FQNEAQ (reference sequence). The CDR3 totals 11 residues. Between the trimmed V and J ends, which lost 5 bases and 7 bases, there was a span of 6 bases. CDR3 DNA sequence: TGTGCCAGCAGCCCCCTGAACACCATATATTTT. This sequence encodes CASSPLNTIYF.

This clone was seen just once. The V and J genes are TRBV10-2 and TRBJ2-7, with D possibly matching TRBD2 (8 bases). Germline V gene sequence: CDR1 WSHSY, CDR2 SAAADI. The CDR3 spans 14 residues. Trimming removed 7 bases at V and 3 bases at J, with 16 bases between. CDR3 sequence (DNA): TGCGCCAGCAAGGGGGCGGGGGGTCGCTACGAGCAGTACTTC. This translates into CASKGAGGRYEQYF.

This clone has more than one count but fewer than ten. Different DNA sequences within this sample yield the same CDR3. The J gene is TRBJ2-7, the V gene TRBV6-5; TRBD2 matches 11 bases. This CDR3 has 14 amino acids. Germline V gene lookup returns CDR1 MNHEY and CDR2 SVGAGI. Losses at the gene ends were 6 bases for V and 4 bases for J; bases not matched to a gene: 5. CDR3 in amino acids: CASSLAGGPYEQYF. DNA of the CDR3: TGTGCCAGCAGCTTAGCGGGAGGGCCTTACGAGCAGTACTTC.

This chain links TRBV5-6 with TRBJ1-5; tentative D call: TRBD1 (6 bases). CDR3 length equals 17 residues. The V end lost 2 bases, the J end lost 1 base, and 16 bases lay between the germline ends. The germline gives CDR1 SGHDT, CDR2 YYEEEE. CDR3 bases: TGTGCCAGCAGCTTAAGTGGGGGGGCGCGAAGCAATCAGCCCCAGCATTTT. This encodes CASSLSGGARSNQPQHF.

The chain uses TRBV6-2 or TRBV6-3 and TRBJ2-5; 9 nucleotides align to TRBD1. Germline V CDR1 and CDR2: MNHEY, SVGEGT. After removal of 2 bases from V and 2 bases from J, the junction contained 3 bases not matched to a gene. This CDR3 region has 15 residues. In nucleotides, the CDR3 is TGTGCCAGCAGTTACGGGACAGGGAATCAAGAGACCCAGTACTTC. Residues: CASSYGTGNQETQYF.

The chain employs TRBV5-4 and TRBJ1-1, with unresolved D. Germline assignment: CDR1 SGHNT and CDR2 YYREEE (reference sequence). The CDR3 consists of 16 residues. Deletions cut 0 bases from V and 3 bases from J, with 15 bases between. The CDR3 region has the DNA TGTGCCAGCAGCTTGGATATGATATGGCAGGACACTGAAGCTTTCTTT. Translating it yields CASSLDMIWQDTEAFF.

The CDR3 protein is CASSQGGHVGPGEQFF. CDR3 coding DNA: TGCGCCAGCAGCCAAGGGGGACATGTTGGACCGGGTGAGCAGTTCTTC. The genes are TRBV4-3 and TRBJ2-1, with a weak D call TRBD1 (6 bases). The germline CDR1 and CDR2 sequences are LGHNA and YSLEER. This CDR3 is built from 16 residues. V was trimmed by 1 base and J by 9 bases, leaving 19 bases between them.

The chain links TRBV23-1 to TRBJ2-7; TRBD1 aligns across 9 bases. TRBV23-1 carries the ORF label, with uncertain function. The trim removed 11 bases at V and 5 bases at J, leaving 13 bases unmatched. The CDR3 is made up of 14 amino acids. The CDR3 here is CAQLRGQGRDEQYF. CDR3 coding DNA: TGCGCCCAACTGCGCGGACAGGGGAGGGACGAGCAGTACTTC.